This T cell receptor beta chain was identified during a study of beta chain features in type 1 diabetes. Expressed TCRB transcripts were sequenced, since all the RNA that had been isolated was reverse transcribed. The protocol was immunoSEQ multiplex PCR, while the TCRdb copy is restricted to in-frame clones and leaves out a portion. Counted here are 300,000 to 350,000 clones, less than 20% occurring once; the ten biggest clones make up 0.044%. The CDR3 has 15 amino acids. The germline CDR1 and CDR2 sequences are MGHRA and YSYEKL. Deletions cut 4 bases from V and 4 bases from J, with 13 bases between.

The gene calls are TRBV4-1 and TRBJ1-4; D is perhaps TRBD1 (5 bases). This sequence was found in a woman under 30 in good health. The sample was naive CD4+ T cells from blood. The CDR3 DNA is TGCGCCAGCAGCCCCCACAGGTCTGATAATGAAAAACTGTTTTTT. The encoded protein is CASSPHRSDNEKLFF.